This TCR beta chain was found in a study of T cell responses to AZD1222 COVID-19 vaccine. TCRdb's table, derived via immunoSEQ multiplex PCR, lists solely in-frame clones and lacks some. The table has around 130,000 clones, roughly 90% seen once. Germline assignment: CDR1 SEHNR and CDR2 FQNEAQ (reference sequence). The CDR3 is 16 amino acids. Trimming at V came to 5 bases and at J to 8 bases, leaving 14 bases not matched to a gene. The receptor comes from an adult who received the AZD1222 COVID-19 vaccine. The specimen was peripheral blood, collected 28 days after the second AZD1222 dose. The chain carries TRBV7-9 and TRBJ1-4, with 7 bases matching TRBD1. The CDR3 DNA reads TGTGCCAGCAGCCTCTCGACAGGGCTGGGAGTGGAAAAACTGTTTTTT. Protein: CASSLSTGLGVEKLFF. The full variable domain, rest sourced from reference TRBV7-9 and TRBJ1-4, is DTGVSQNPRHKITKRGQNVTFRCDPISEHNRLYWYRQTLGQGPEFLTYFQNEAQLEKSRLLSDRFSAERPKGSFSTLEIQRTEQGDSAMYLCASSLSTGLGVEKLFFGSGTQLSVL.